Below are 4 T cell receptor beta chains sequenced from a single sample in a study of cytomegalovirus exposure and HLA in healthy donors. Primers: 60 Vbeta forward and 13 Jbeta reverse. The data were produced by immunoSEQ multiplex PCR, yet TCRdb's version contains in-frame clones alone and is incomplete. Of 70,000 to 95,000 clones detected, roughly 80% appear once; the ten largest clones hold roughly a tenth. Material for sequencing was PBMCs. The receptors shown here come from a man younger than 40 in good health and CMV-seropositive.

The chain employs TRBV2 and TRBJ2-2, with 7 bases identical to TRBD1. The CDR3 runs 16 residues. Trimming removed 3 bases from V and 0 bases from J; junction bases left unmatched: 4. Germline values: CDR1 SNHLY, CDR2 FYNNEI. The CDR3 region is CASSDAGTANTGELFF. The CDR3 bases are TGTGCCAGCAGTGATGCCGGGACAGCGAACACCGGGGAGCTGTTTTTT. The variable domain in full, with the rest retrieved from reference TRBV2 and TRBJ2-2, is EPEVTQTPSHQVTQMGQEVILRCVPISNHLYFYWYRQILGQKVEFLVSFYNNEISEKSEIFDDQFSVERPDGSNFTLKIRSTKLEDSAMYFCASSDAGTANTGELFFGEGSRLTVL.

The chain is built from TRBV11-3 and TRBJ2-2, with 8 bases fitting TRBD1. The length of the CDR3 is 15 residues. Trimming cost V 5 bases and J 6 bases; bases outside gene matches: 8. Germline-derived CDR1 and CDR2 are SGHNT and YENEEA. CDR3 bases: TGTGCCAGCAGCCAAGGGACAGGCTACGCCGGGGAGCTGTTTTTT. It encodes CASSQGTGYAGELFF.

The V and J genes are TRBV5-1 and TRBJ1-2; no reliable D call. Germline values: CDR1 SGHRS, CDR2 YFSETQ. V was clipped by 0 bases and J by 3 bases, with 9 bases between them. The CDR3 consists of 14 residues. The CDR3 nucleotides are TGCGCCAGCAGCTTGGGTCCGGGAGACTATGGCTACACCTTC. Translating gives CASSLGPGDYGYTF.

The chain carries TRBV14 and TRBJ1-2; 12 nucleotides align to TRBD1. Looked up from germline, CDR1 is SGHDN and CDR2 is FVKESK. CDR3 length: 18 amino acids. V was pared by 0 bases and J by 4 bases, with 9 bases of the junction left unmatched. Written as DNA, the CDR3 is TGTGCCAGCAGCCAAGAAGAGTGGGGGACAGGGGGCCGCTATGGCTACACCTTC. This translates into CASSQEEWGTGGRYGYTF.